This TCR beta chain appears in the sequencing data of a study of T cells expressing NK-cell markers. General study points: Topping the CD3+CD56-NKG2C+ fraction as well were these clonotypes, in a handful of donors.

The CDR3 is made up of 16 amino acids. TCRdb reanalyzed the 5' RACE reads, giving one entry per CDR3 protein sequence and no DNA. This sample's table reports about 380,000 distinct CDR3 sequences. Details on this clonotype: Its specificity is unknown.

Specimen: blood T cells: a sorted CD56 or NKG2C T cell subset, CD4+ or CD8+ T cells, or bulk PBMC T cells (not recorded which). This chain uses TRBV21-1 with TRBJ1-5; no DNA is available, so the TRBD1 call from TCRdb remains unchecked. TRBV21-1 is designated a pseudogene. The receptor was derived from a man aged 18-70 years in good health. CDR3 in amino acids: CASRPGGKYAGQPQHF.